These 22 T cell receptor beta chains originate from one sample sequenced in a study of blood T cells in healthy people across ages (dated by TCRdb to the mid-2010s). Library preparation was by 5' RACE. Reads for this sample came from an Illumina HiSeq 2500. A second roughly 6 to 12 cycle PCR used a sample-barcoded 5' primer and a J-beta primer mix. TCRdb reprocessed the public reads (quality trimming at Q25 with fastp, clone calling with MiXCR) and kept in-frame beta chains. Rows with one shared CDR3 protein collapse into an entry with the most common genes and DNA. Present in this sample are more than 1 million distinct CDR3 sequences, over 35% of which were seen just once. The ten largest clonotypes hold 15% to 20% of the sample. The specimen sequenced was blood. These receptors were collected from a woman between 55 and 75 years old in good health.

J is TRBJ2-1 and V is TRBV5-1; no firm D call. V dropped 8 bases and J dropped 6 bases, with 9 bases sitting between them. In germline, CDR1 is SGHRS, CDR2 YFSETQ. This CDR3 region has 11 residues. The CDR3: CASLHGNEQFF. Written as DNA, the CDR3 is TGCGCCAGTCTACACGGCAATGAGCAGTTCTTC.

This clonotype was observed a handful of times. CDR3 loop: CAISVRQGNEQFF. CDR3 DNA: TGTGCCATCAGTGTTAGGCAGGGAAATGAGCAGTTCTTC. V and J are TRBV10-3 and TRBJ2-1; perhaps TRBD1 as D (5 bases). V was clipped by 4 bases and J by 7 bases, with 11 bases between them. The CDR3 sequence is 13 residues long. CDR1 and CDR2 from the germline V gene are ENHRY and SYGVKD.

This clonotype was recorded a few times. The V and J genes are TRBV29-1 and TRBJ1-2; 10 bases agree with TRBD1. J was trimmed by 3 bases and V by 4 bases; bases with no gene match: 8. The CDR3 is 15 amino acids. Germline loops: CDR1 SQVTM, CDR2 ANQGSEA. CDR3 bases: TGCAGCGTTGCGGGTGGACAGGGGGTCCACTATGGCTACACCTTC. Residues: CSVAGGQGVHYGYTF.

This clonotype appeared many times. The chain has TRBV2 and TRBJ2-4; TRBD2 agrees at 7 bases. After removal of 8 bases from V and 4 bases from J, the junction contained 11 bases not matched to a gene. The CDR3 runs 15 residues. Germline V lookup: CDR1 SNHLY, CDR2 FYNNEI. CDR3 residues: CASRFEASGKNIQYF. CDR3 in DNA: TGTGCCAGCCGCTTTGAAGCTAGCGGAAAAAACATTCAGTACTTC.

CDR3 in amino acids: CASSVAAGLETQYF. Here the CDR3 DNA reads TGTGCCAGCAGCGTAGCTGCAGGTTTAGAGACCCAGTACTTC. The gene calls are TRBV9 and TRBJ2-5; D remains unclear. V was clipped by 0 bases and J by 4 bases, with 10 bases between them. The CDR3 runs to 14 residues. Germline loops: CDR1 SGDLS, CDR2 YYNGEE.

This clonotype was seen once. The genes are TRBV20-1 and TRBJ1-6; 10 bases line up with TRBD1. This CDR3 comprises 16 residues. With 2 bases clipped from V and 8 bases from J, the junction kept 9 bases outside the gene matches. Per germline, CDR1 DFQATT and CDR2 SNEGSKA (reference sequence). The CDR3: CSARPLEDRGDSPLHF. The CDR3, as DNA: TGCAGTGCTAGACCACTTGAGGACAGGGGGGATTCACCCCTCCACTTT.

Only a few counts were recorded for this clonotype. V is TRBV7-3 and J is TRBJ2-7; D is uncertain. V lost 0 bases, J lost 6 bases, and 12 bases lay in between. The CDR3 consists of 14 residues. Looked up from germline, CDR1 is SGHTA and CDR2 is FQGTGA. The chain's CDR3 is CASSLTSSTGEQYF. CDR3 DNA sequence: TGTGCCAGCAGCTTAACCTCTTCCACTGGCGAGCAGTACTTC.

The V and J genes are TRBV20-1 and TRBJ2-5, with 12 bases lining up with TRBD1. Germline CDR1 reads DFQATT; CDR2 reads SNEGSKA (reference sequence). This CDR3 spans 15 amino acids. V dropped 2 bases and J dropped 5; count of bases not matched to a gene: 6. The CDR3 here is CSARPGTGGVETQYF. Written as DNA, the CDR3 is TGCAGTGCTAGACCCGGGACAGGGGGCGTGGAGACCCAGTACTTC.

The CDR3 nucleotides are TGCAGTGCTAAAAGAATGTTGGGGGGACAGCAAGAGACCCAGTACTTC. Its protein is CSAKRMLGGQQETQYF. The chain combines TRBV20-1 with TRBJ2-5; weak D call: TRBD1 (7 bases). Trimming shortened V by 4 bases and J by 2 bases, and 20 bases separated the two germline ends. Germline V gene sequence: CDR1 DFQATT, CDR2 SNEGSKA (reference sequence). This CDR3 has 16 residues.

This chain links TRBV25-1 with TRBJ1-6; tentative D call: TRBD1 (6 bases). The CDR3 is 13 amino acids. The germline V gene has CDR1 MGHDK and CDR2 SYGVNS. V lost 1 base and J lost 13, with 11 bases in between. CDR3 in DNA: TGTGCCAGCAGTGAATTCACAGGGATCCCCCTCCACTTT. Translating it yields CASSEFTGIPLHF. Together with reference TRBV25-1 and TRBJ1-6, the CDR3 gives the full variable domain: EADIYQTPRYLVIGTGKKITLECSQTMGHDKMYWYQQDPGMELHLIHYSYGVNSTEKGDLSSESTVSRIRTEHFPLTLESARPSHTSQYLCASSEFTGIPLHFGNGTRLTVT.

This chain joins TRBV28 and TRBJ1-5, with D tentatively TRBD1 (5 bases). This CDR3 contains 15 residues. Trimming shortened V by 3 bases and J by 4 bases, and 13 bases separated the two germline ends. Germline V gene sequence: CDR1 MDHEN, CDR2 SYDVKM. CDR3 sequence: CASSFRATANQPQHF. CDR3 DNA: TGTGCCAGCAGTTTCAGGGCGACAGCTAATCAGCCCCAGCATTTT.

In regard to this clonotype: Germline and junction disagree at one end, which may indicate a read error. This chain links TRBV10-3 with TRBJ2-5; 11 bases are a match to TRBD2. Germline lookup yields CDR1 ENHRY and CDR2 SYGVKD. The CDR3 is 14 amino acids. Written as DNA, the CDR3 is TGTGCCATCAGTGAACTAGCGGGGGTAGAGACCCAGTGCTTC. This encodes CAISELAGVETQCF.

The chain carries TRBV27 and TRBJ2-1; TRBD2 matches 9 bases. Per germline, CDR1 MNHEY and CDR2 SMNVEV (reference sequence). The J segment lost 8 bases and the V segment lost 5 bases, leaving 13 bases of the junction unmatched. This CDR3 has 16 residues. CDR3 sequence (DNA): TGTGCCAGCAGTGCCCAGCTAGCGGGATTTTTGTATGAGCAGTTCTTC. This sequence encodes CASSAQLAGFLYEQFF.

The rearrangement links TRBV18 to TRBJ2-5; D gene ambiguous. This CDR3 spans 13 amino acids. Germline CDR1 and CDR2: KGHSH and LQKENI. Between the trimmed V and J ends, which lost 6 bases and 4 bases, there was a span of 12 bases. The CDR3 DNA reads TGTGCCAGCTCCACCACTATAGGAGAGACCCAGTACTTC. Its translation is CASSTTIGETQYF.

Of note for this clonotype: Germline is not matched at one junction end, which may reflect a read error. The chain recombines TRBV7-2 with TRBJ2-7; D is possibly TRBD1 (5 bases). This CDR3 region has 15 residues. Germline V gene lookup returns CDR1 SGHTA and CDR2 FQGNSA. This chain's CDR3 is CAGSLGHASSYEQYF. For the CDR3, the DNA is TGTGCCGGCAGCTTAGGACACGCAAGCTCCTACGAGCAGTACTTC.

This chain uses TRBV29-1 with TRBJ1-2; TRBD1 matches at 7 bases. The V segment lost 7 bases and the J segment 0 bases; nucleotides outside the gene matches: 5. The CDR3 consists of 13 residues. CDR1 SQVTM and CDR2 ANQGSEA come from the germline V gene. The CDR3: CSGADRANYGYTF. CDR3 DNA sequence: TGCAGCGGTGCCGACAGGGCTAACTATGGCTACACCTTC.

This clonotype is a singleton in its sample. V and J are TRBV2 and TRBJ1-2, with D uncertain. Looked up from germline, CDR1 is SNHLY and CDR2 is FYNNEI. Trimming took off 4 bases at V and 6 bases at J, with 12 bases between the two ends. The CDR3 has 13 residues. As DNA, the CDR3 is TGTGCCAGCAGTGGATGGGAGGAGGATGGCTACACCTTC. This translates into CASSGWEEDGYTF.

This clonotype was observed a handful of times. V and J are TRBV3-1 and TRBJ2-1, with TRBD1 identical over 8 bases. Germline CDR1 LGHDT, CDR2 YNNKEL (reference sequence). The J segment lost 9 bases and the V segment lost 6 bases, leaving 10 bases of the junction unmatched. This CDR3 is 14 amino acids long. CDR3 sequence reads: CASRSDRGRAEQFF. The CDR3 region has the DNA TGTGCCAGCAGGAGCGACAGGGGTAGGGCTGAGCAGTTCTTC.

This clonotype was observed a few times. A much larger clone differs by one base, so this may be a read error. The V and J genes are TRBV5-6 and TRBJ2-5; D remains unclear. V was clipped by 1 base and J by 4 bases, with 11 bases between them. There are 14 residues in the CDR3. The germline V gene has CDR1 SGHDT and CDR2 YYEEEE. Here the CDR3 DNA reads TGTGCCAGCAGCTTGATAGAGGTCCGAGAGACCCAGTACTTC. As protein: CASSLIEVRETQYF.

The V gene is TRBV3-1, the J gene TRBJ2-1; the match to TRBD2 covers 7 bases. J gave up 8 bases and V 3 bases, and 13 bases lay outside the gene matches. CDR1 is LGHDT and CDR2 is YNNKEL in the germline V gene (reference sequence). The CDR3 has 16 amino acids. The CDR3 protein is CASSHGRFVAGDEQFF. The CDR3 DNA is TGTGCCAGCAGCCACGGTCGGTTTGTAGCGGGCGATGAGCAGTTCTTC.

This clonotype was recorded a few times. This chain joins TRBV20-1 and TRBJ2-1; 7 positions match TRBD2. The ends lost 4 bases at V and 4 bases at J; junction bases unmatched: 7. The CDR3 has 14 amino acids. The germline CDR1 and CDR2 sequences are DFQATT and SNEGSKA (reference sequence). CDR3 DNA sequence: TGCAGTGCTAAAGGCGGGAGAGTTTACAATGAGCAGTTCTTC. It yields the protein CSAKGGRVYNEQFF.

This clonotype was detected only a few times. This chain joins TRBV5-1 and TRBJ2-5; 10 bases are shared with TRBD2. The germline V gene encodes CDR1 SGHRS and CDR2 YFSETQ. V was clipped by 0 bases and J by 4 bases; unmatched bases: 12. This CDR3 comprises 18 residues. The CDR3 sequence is CASSLAVTSGMRVETQYF. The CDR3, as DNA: TGCGCCAGCAGCTTGGCCGTAACTAGCGGGATGAGAGTAGAGACCCAGTACTTC.